The rows below give T cell receptor beta chains drawn from one sample of a study of T-cell memory formation after mild COVID-19. TCRdb re-called the 5' RACE reads through MiXCR, storing one row per CDR3 protein. The top ten clones hold approximately 22% of a sample with around 340,000 distinct CDR3 sequences, roughly 15% of them seen once. The sample consisted of PBMCs or a T cell subset sorted from them (not recorded which). The source of these receptors is a young man who had mild COVID-19 (a few samples of this study predate the infection). Cell type and time point are not known. The conserved cysteine and the conserved F or W are not part of the CDR3 here. Each record gives: V gene, D gene, CDR3 protein. The D gene is left open where the match is weak.

TRBV20-1 . SASHNGRGYEQY
TRBV29-1 . SVEEAF
TRBV19 TRBD1 AGNDRAGQPQH
TRBV3-1 TRBD2 ASSQGGTRELF
TRBV11-3 . ASSEAGTDRSTDTQY
TRBV7-2 TRBD2 ASSPGLAGGWGGTDTQY
TRBV10-1 . ASREYRDTLNTEAF
TRBV4-2 . ASSQLATSYEQY
TRBV4-1 . ASSQDVMTDNLPQH
TRBV12-3/TRBV12-4 TRBD1 ASKTQGAQPQH
TRBV20-1 . SALRGSTDTQY
TRBV2 . ASSYTDIEQF
TRBV2 . ASSEAGGARTEAF
TRBV4-1 . ASSQGPDYGQDTQY
TRBV5-4 . ASSSSSPAEAF
TRBV7-6 . ASSLALENIQY
TRBV7-9 . ASDRDADTQY
TRBV7-2 . ASSPWAGENTEAF
TRBV5-1 . ASSFQAVDEQF
TRBV9 . ASSATTGFTEQY
TRBV7-7 TRBD2 ASSLGATSGIGTQY
TRBV7-8 . ASSPPHSPDTQY
TRBV24-1 TRBD1 ASQGQGATGELF
TRBV27 . ASSLQYSVSALH
TRBV10-3 . AISPPNTDTQY
TRBV19 . ASSKQARETQY
TRBV28 . ASSLRQVGTWELF
TRBV5-1 TRBD1 ASSRQGTYGYT
TRBV29-1 TRBD1 SQYRGDEQF
TRBV7-3 . ASSRTVNTGELF
TRBV27 . ASGPTGYYGYT
TRBV20-1 TRBD2 SASRVAGGKETQY
TRBV7-9 . ASRSDGPMNYGYT
TRBV4-1 . ASSPLGGMNTEAF
TRBV4-1 . ASSQGQNGF
TRBV4-1 TRBD2 ASSQAGGSDTQY
TRBV20-1 TRBD1 SPSGTGRANYGYT
TRBV20-1 . SAQGWGGFTDGRAKNIQY
TRBV6-6 TRBD1 ASSYLWDRGSYEQY
TRBV9 TRBD1 ASSVTGGAFTDTQY
TRBV7-2 . ASSTMPDYGYT
TRBV6-1 . ASSETGYSSYNEQF
TRBV12-3/TRBV12-4 . ASSFRWGATDTQY
TRBV4-2 TRBD2 ASSPLAGASTDTQY
TRBV9 . ASSVGWGDTQY
TRBV11-2 . ASSPGRGVTQY
TRBV11-2 . ASSRTPGNTGELF
TRBV6-5 . ASSYSGELAYEQF
TRBV11-2 . ASSLRAGDGYT
TRBV5-1 TRBD1 ASSLGTGGNEAF
TRBV5-1 . ASSPNTGNYGYT
TRBV16 TRBD1 ASSPRRGRDGYT
TRBV20-1 . SATQGGANEQY
TRBV29-1 . SAGQGEKLF
TRBV7-9 . ASSPGRGYSPLH
TRBV10-3 . AIRESSGNTIY
TRBV20-1 . SARDLLYNEQF
TRBV6-2/TRBV6-3 . ASSPSPNGYGYT